The source of this TCR beta chain is a study of regulatory T cells in long-lasting Graves disease. Construction of TCR beta libraries relied on iRepertoire HTBI primers and on Arm-PCR targeting CDR3 regions. TCRdb reprocessed the multiplex PCR reads with MiXCR, giving one entry per CDR3 protein. The sample lists 400,000 or so distinct CDR3 sequences, roughly 20% occurring once. Specified time point: persistent/refractory GD, antithyroid drugs over 5 years with positive TRAb. PBMCs were the source of the RNA used for TCR sequencing. V lost 0 bases, J lost 5 bases, and 5 bases stayed unmatched. The CDR3 totals 14 residues. Germline V gene sequence: CDR1 SGHRS, CDR2 YFSETQ.

The material was peripheral blood mononuclear cells (PBMCs), obtained when the disease was refractory, from a patient treated with antithyroid drugs. The rearrangement joins TRBV5-1 to TRBJ2-7; 7 bases map to TRBD2. The sequence was collected from a female donor with Graves disease. The CDR3 region is CASSLGEGQDEQYF. The CDR3 coding sequence is TGCGCCAGCAGCTTGGGGGAGGGCCAGGACGAGCAGTACTTC.